The clone carrying this TCR beta chain was counted a single time. Germline V gene data show CDR1 as SGDLS and CDR2 as YYNGEE. With V trimmed by 2 bases and J by 7 bases, 6 bases remained unmatched. The CDR3 is 14 amino acids. Clones were read by immunoSEQ multiplex PCR, and TCRdb kept only the in-frame ones, dropping some. The profile shows around 81,000 clones, 70% to 90% of them singletons. This sample was taken from a study of radiation and T cells in renal cell carcinoma. Noted time point: blood 4 weeks post-SBRT, at nephrectomy. Treatment specified: 15 Gy SBRT to primary tumor, nephrectomy 4 weeks later.

This specimen was blood, taken from a patient whose treatment included radiotherapy and nephrectomy. The genes are TRBV9 and TRBJ2-1; 7 bases line up with TRBD1. This sequence was found in a man over 45 with renal cell carcinoma. CDR3 in amino acids: CASSVSGTANEQFF. The CDR3 nucleotides read TGTGCCAGCAGCGTTTCCGGGACAGCAAATGAGCAGTTCTTC.